This TCR beta chain was recorded in a study of cytomegalovirus exposure and HLA in healthy donors. The germline gives CDR1 SGHKS, CDR2 YYEKEE (reference sequence). V trimming: 4 bases; J trimming: 4 bases; junction bases outside the gene matches: 4. The CDR3 loop spans 13 amino acids. Notes on the study in general: It was found in a later analysis that first-cohort TCR clusters tended to co-occur in the approximately 130 validation repertoires.

Sequencing was performed with immunoSEQ multiplex PCR; in TCRdb, only in-frame clones are kept and a portion is missing. The sample has 130,000 to 150,000 clones; about 89% are singletons. This clone was observed a handful of times. Its antigen remains unknown. The chain combines TRBV5-5 with TRBJ1-1, with TRBD1 matching 7 bases. The sample consisted of PBMCs. This sequence originates from a man between 18 and 29 years old in good health and CMV-seronegative. Here the CDR3 reads CASSPTGTTEAFF. For the CDR3, the DNA is TGTGCCAGCAGCCCGACAGGGACCACTGAAGCTTTCTTT.